A selection of T cell receptor beta chains follows, all from one sample in a study of T-cell reconstitution after alpha-beta-depleted transplantation in children. Each CDR3 protein gets one entry after TCRdb re-called the PCR reads with MiXCR. This table holds a few hundred thousand distinct CDR3 sequences, approximately 42% found once. Source: PBMCs, taken before TCRalphabeta/CD19-depleted stem cell transplant. The origin of the receptors is a girl aged 2-10 years with aplastic anemia, due to receive a stem cell transplant. CDR3s include the opening cysteine and the closing phenylalanine or tryptophan. A D gene is named only where the DNA matches it firmly. Part of the rows lack a size; the others show once, few, many or a class for expanded clones.

D	V	J	length	size	CDR3	DNA
.	TRBV4-1	TRBJ2-7	14	.	CASSHRDLPYEQYF	TGCGCCAGCAGCCACCGGGACCTCCCCTACGAGCAGTACTTC
.	TRBV7-9	TRBJ2-2	14	many	CASSLEQVPGELFF	TGTGCCAGCAGCTTAGAACAGGTCCCAGGGGAGCTGTTTTTT
.	TRBV20-1	TRBJ2-4	12	few	CSARAGAGIQYF	TGCAGTGCTAGGGCGGGGGCTGGCATTCAGTACTTC
TRBD1	TRBV28	TRBJ2-4	19	many	CASSSHQGQVLQAKNIQYF	TGTGCCAGCAGTTCCCACCAGGGACAGGTCCTACAGGCCAAAAACATTCAGTACTTC
.	TRBV28	TRBJ1-4	17	.	CASSSDRQGNTNEKLFF	TGTGCCAGCAGTTCCGACCGGCAGGGAAACACTAATGAAAAACTGTTTTTT
.	TRBV6-1	TRBJ2-7	12	.	CASSHLFGEQYF	TGTGCCAGCAGCCACCTATTTGGCGAGCAGTACTTC
.	TRBV18	TRBJ2-7	14	few	CASSPVGSTYEQYF	TGTGCCAGCTCACCGGTGGGGTCCACCTACGAGCAGTACTTC
TRBD2	TRBV20-1	TRBJ2-7	15	many	CSARDRSGSNYEQYF	TGCAGTGCTAGAGACCGGAGCGGGAGTAATTACGAGCAGTACTTC
.	TRBV11-2	TRBJ2-7	11	.	CASSLDNEQYF	TGTGCCAGCAGCTTAGATAACGAGCAGTACTTC
.	TRBV12-3/TRBV12-4	TRBJ2-6	14	.	CASSFESGANVLTF	TGTGCCAGCAGTTTTGAATCTGGGGCCAACGTCCTGACTTTC
.	TRBV12-3/TRBV12-4	TRBJ2-3	14	many	CASSSQGMTDTQYF	TGTGCCAGCAGCTCACAGGGAATGACAGATACGCAGTATTTT
.	TRBV20-1	TRBJ2-7	15	.	CSVKRGGRSSYEQYF	TGCAGTGTTAAAAGAGGCGGCAGGTCCTCCTACGAGCAGTACTTC
TRBD1	TRBV20-1	TRBJ1-5	13	.	CSALDRGNQPQHF	TGCAGTGCCTTGGACAGGGGCAATCAGCCCCAGCATTTT
TRBD2	TRBV20-1	TRBJ2-7	14	.	CSALGTGGVNEQYF	TGCAGTGCTCTTGGAACGGGGGGTGTAAACGAGCAGTACTTC
.	TRBV12-3/TRBV12-4	TRBJ2-5	15	.	CASSFFGTEKETQYF	TGTGCCAGCAGTTTCTTCGGGACGGAGAAAGAGACCCAGTACTTC
.	TRBV7-9	TRBJ1-1	14	.	CGSRLDGMNTEAFF	TGTGGCAGCAGACTGGACGGCATGAACACTGAAGCTTTCTTT
TRBD1	TRBV20-1	TRBJ2-3	14	.	CSARRDRSPDTQYF	TGCAGTGCTAGACGGGACAGGAGCCCAGATACGCAGTATTTT
.	TRBV5-1	TRBJ1-1	14	.	CASSSTGSDTEAFF	TGCGCCAGCAGCTCCACTGGTTCGGACACTGAAGCTTTCTTT
.	TRBV15	TRBJ2-5	12	.	CATRKNQETQYF	TGTGCCACCAGAAAGAACCAAGAGACCCAGTACTTC
.	TRBV29-1	TRBJ2-3	16	many	CSVDVGIGGFTDTQYF	TGCAGCGTTGACGTCGGAATTGGGGGCTTCACAGATACGCAGTATTTT
.	TRBV12-3/TRBV12-4	TRBJ1-5	15	.	CASSYSQGDNQPQHF	TGTGCCAGCAGTTACTCCCAGGGTGACAATCAGCCCCAGCATTTT
TRBD2	TRBV20-1	TRBJ2-1	15	.	CSASSEREAYNEQFF	TGCAGTGCTAGTTCCGAGCGGGAGGCTTACAATGAGCAGTTCTTC
.	TRBV7-9	TRBJ1-1	15	.	CATSPSRGVNTEAFF	TGTGCCACTTCTCCCTCGAGAGGGGTGAACACTGAAGCTTTCTTT
TRBD2	TRBV7-9	TRBJ2-3	17	few	CASSFTPGLGITDTQYF	TGTGCCAGCAGCTTTACCCCGGGACTAGGGATCACAGATACGCAGTATTTT
.	TRBV18	TRBJ2-3	16	.	CASSPPKGASTDTQYF	TGTGCCAGCTCACCACCGAAGGGAGCAAGCACAGATACGCAGTATTTT
.	TRBV15	TRBJ2-7	12	.	CATSGGTYEQYF	TGTGCCACCAGCGGCGGGACCTACGAGCAGTACTTC
TRBD2	TRBV25-1	TRBJ2-1	16	few	CASSGVGTSMVNEQFF	TGTGCCAGCAGCGGGGTGGGGACTAGTATGGTCAATGAGCAGTTCTTC
.	TRBV5-6	TRBJ2-5	14	.	CASSLEQAQETQYF	TGTGCCAGCAGCTTGGAACAGGCGCAAGAGACCCAGTACTTC
TRBD1	TRBV20-1	TRBJ1-3	14	once	CSARDRDRGNTIYF	TGCAGTGCTAGAGATCGGGACAGGGGAAACACCATATATTTT
TRBD1	TRBV20-1	TRBJ1-2	16	.	CSARAPGTGTNYGYTF	TGCAGTGCTAGAGCTCCCGGGACAGGGACCAACTATGGCTACACCTTC
.	TRBV7-8	TRBJ1-1	15	.	CASSFLTGGVTEAFF	TGTGCCAGCAGCTTCTTGACTGGGGGCGTCACTGAAGCTTTCTTT
.	TRBV2	TRBJ2-7	14	many	CASKVSGSGYEQYF	TGTGCCAGCAAGGTTAGCGGCAGCGGCTACGAGCAGTACTTC
TRBD2	TRBV11-3	TRBJ2-1	15	few	CASSSSGRAFDEQFF	TGTGCCAGCAGCTCTAGCGGGAGGGCCTTCGATGAGCAGTTCTTC
.	TRBV3-1	TRBJ2-2	11	.	CASSQVGELFF	TGTGCCAGCAGTCAAGTCGGGGAGCTGTTTTTT
TRBD2	TRBV19	TRBJ2-7	15	.	CASKSSGMSSYEQYF	TGTGCCAGTAAATCTAGCGGGATGAGCTCCTACGAGCAGTACTTC
.	TRBV12-3/TRBV12-4	TRBJ2-1	16	.	CASSFGSRGRKNEQFF	TGTGCCAGCAGTTTTGGAAGTCGCGGCAGAAAGAATGAGCAGTTCTTC
.	TRBV7-9	TRBJ1-2	14	.	CASSLHNLDYGYTF	TGTGCCAGCAGCCTTCACAACCTAGACTATGGCTACACCTTC
.	TRBV27	TRBJ1-1	13	.	CASSLFPQAQAFF	TGTGCCAGCAGTTTATTCCCGCAGGCGCAAGCTTTCTTT
TRBD2	TRBV20-1	TRBJ2-3	18	few	CSARDPGLAGGREDTQYF	TGCAGTGCTAGAGACCCGGGACTAGCGGGAGGGAGGGAAGATACGCAGTATTTT
.	TRBV5-1	TRBJ2-2	14	.	CASSLDRDTGELFF	TGCGCCAGCAGCTTGGACCGCGACACCGGGGAGCTGTTTTTT
.	TRBV5-4	TRBJ2-1	14	once	CASSFGGAYNEQFF	TGTGCCAGCAGCTTCGGCGGGGCCTACAATGAGCAGTTCTTC
.	TRBV29-1	TRBJ2-5	14	many	CSVEEGGGYLSQYF	TGCAGCGTTGAAGAGGGAGGGGGTTACTTGTCCCAGTACTTC
.	TRBV28	TRBJ2-7	13	many	CASSFQGPYEQYF	TGTGCCAGCAGTTTTCAGGGACCCTACGAGCAGTACTTC
.	TRBV20-1	TRBJ2-7	14	few	CSARRAGASYEQYF	TGCAGTGCCCGGCGGGCGGGGGCCTCCTACGAGCAGTACTTC
TRBD1	TRBV10-2	TRBJ1-5	17	.	CASSEGTGSFSNQPQHF	TGCGCCAGCAGTGAGGGGACAGGGAGTTTTAGCAATCAGCCCCAGCATTTT
TRBD1	TRBV6-5	TRBJ1-2	15	few	CASSSPGQGDYGYTF	TGTGCCAGCAGTTCCCCGGGACAGGGAGACTATGGCTACACCTTC
TRBD1	TRBV14	TRBJ1-1	15	few	CASSQPRQGRTEAFF	TGTGCCAGCAGCCAGCCTCGACAGGGAAGGACTGAAGCTTTCTTT
TRBD1	TRBV20-1	TRBJ2-2	15	many	CSALRTGGHTGELFF	TGCAGTGCCTTGAGGACAGGGGGCCACACCGGGGAGCTGTTTTTT
.	TRBV6-5	TRBJ2-7	14	.	CASSSPTTVTEQYF	TGTGCCAGCAGTTCCCCTACGACAGTCACCGAGCAGTACTTC
TRBD1	TRBV27	TRBJ1-2	12	few	CAASTGVGGYTF	TGTGCCGCCTCGACAGGGGTTGGTGGCTACACCTTC
.	TRBV20-1	TRBJ2-7	14	.	CSAARGVSLERQYF	TGCAGTGCTGCGAGAGGGGTTAGCTTGGAACGGCAGTACTTC
TRBD1	TRBV12-3/TRBV12-4	TRBJ1-1	16	few	CASSLAGTVPSTEAFF	TGTGCCAGCAGTTTAGCGGGGACAGTCCCGAGCACTGAAGCTTTCTTT
.	TRBV5-1	TRBJ2-5	16	.	CASSFGPGTLEETQYF	TGCGCCAGCAGCTTCGGCCCCGGGACTCTAGAAGAGACCCAGTACTTC
.	TRBV7-9	TRBJ1-1	15	few	CASSLPTGRDTEAFF	TGTGCCAGCAGCCTCCCGACCGGGCGGGACACTGAAGCTTTCTTT
.	TRBV7-8	TRBJ2-2	13	.	CASRPQGAGELFF	TGTGCCAGCAGACCCCAGGGAGCCGGGGAGCTGTTTTTT
TRBD1	TRBV5-1	TRBJ1-1	15	many	CASISTGQGGTEAFF	TGCGCCAGCATATCTACCGGACAGGGAGGCACTGAAGCTTTCTTT
.	TRBV7-6	TRBJ1-4	14	.	CASSLGRVGEKLFF	TGTGCCAGCAGTTTGGGAAGGGTAGGGGAAAAACTGTTTTTT
TRBD2	TRBV10-3	TRBJ2-3	17	few	CAIGTSGSRGGSNTQYF	TGTGCGATCGGGACTAGCGGGAGTAGAGGGGGTTCGAATACGCAGTATTTT